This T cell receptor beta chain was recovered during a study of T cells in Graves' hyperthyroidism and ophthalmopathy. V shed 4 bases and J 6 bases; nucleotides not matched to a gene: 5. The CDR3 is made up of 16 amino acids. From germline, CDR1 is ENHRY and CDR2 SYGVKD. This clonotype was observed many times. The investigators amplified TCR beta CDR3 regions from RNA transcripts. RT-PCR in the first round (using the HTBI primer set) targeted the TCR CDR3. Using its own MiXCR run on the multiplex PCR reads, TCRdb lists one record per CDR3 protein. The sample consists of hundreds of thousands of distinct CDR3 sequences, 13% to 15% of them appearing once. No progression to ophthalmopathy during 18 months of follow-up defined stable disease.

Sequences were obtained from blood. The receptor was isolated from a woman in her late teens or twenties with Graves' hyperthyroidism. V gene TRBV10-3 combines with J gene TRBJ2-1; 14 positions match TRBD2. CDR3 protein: CAISGPGLAGANEQFF. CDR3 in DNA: TGTGCCATCAGTGGGCCGGGACTAGCGGGGGCCAATGAGCAGTTCTTC.